The rows below give T cell receptor beta chains drawn from one sample of a study of blood T cell repertoires in COVID-19. Method: immunoSEQ multiplex PCR; TCRdb's copy keeps in-frame clones and lacks some. The sample shows over 60,000 clones, 89% of them seen only once. The sample comprised peripheral blood. The receptors here all came from a man older than 75 with acute or convalescent COVID-19. CDR3s include the opening cysteine and the closing phenylalanine or tryptophan. The order of the fields is V gene, clone size, J gene, D gene, CDR3 DNA, CDR3 protein. A D gene is named only where the DNA matches it firmly. For some rows the clone size is stated as once, few or many, or as a class when expanded; others skip it.

TRBV30	once	TRBJ1-1	.	TGTGCCTGGAGTCCCTCCGACAGACTGAACACTGAAGCTTTCTTT	CAWSPSDRLNTEAFF
TRBV9	.	TRBJ2-2	.	TGTGCCAGCAGCGTAGCTCAGGGTTTGCCCGGGGAGCTGTTTTTT	CASSVAQGLPGELFF
TRBV3-1/TRBV3-2	.	TRBJ1-5	.	TGTGCCAGCAGCCAAGACCCCGGAGGCAATCAGCCCCAGCATTTT	CASSQDPGGNQPQHF
TRBV9	few	TRBJ1-4	.	TGTGCCAGCAGCGTAGCTTCCAGACTTAATGAAAAACTGTTTTTT	CASSVASRLNEKLFF
TRBV3-1/TRBV3-2	.	TRBJ2-7	TRBD1	TGTGCCAGCAGCCAACGGACAGGGAGCGACGAGCAGTACTTC	CASSQRTGSDEQYF
TRBV6-5	.	TRBJ2-1	TRBD2	TGTGCCAGCGACATTTCAAAGCGGGGGGACAATGAGCAGTTCTTC	CASDISKRGDNEQFF
TRBV19	.	TRBJ1-5	.	TGTGCCAGTAGGGATGACAGTTATAGCAATCAGCCCCAGCATTTT	CASRDDSYSNQPQHF
TRBV11-1	once	TRBJ2-1	.	TGTGCCAGCAGCTTAGTCGGACTACCAGACAATGAGCAGTTCTTC	CASSLVGLPDNEQFF
TRBV2	.	TRBJ2-5	.	TGTGCCAGCAGTGATGCAGGGCAAGAGACCCAGTACTTC	CASSDAGQETQYF
TRBV10-1	.	TRBJ1-4	TRBD1	TGCGCCAGCAGTGGGAGGGGACAGGCCTTAGAAAAACTGTTTTTT	CASSGRGQALEKLFF
TRBV5-1	once	TRBJ2-2	.	TGCGCCAGCAGCTTCATAAGGGAGAACGGGGAGCTGTTTTTT	CASSFIRENGELFF
TRBV28	.	TRBJ1-4	TRBD1	TGTGCCAGCAGGCCCAACAGGGGGCGGGGAGAAAAACTGTTTTTT	CASRPNRGRGEKLFF
TRBV5-6	.	TRBJ1-5	.	TGTGCCAGCAGCTTGGGAGGGCTAAACAACAATCAGCCCCAGCATTTT	CASSLGGLNNNQPQHF
TRBV30	.	TRBJ2-2	.	TGTGCCTGGAGTGTTGCGTCGTTCACCGGGGAGCTGTTTTTT	CAWSVASFTGELFF
TRBV19	.	TRBJ1-1	.	TGTGCCAGTAGTATCCAGCGGTCCAACACTGAAGCTTTCTTT	CASSIQRSNTEAFF
TRBV10-1	.	TRBJ1-1	.	TGCGCCAGCAGTGACGGGTTGGGCACTGAAGCTTTCTTT	CASSDGLGTEAFF
TRBV19	.	TRBJ2-5	.	TGTGCCAGTAGCCCCCCCTCCCGGGAGACCCAGTACTTC	CASSPPSRETQYF
TRBV15	.	TRBJ1-1	.	TGTGCCACCAGCAGAGATCTTGAGACAGATCTAATTACTGAAGCTTTCTTT	CATSRDLETDLITEAFF
TRBV6-6	.	TRBJ2-1	TRBD2	TGTGCCAGCAGTACTAGCGGGAGTAGAAATGAGCAGTTCTTC	CASSTSGSRNEQFF
TRBV29-1	once	TRBJ1-4	.	TGCAGCGTCGGGGATGTAGGCGAAAAACTGTTTTTT	CSVGDVGEKLFF
TRBV11-3	.	TRBJ2-3	TRBD2	TGTGCCAGCAGCCTCCGAGCGGGGGGGGTAGATACGCAGTATTTT	CASSLRAGGVDTQYF
TRBV2	.	TRBJ2-1	TRBD2	TGTGCCAGCAGGGAAGGGACTAGCGGACCCTACAATGAGCAGTTCTTC	CASREGTSGPYNEQFF
TRBV7-9	few	TRBJ2-2	TRBD1	TGTGCCAGCAGCCCAGACAGGGTCCTTAACACCGGGGAGCTGTTTTTT	CASSPDRVLNTGELFF
TRBV7-9	.	TRBJ2-7	.	TGTGCCAGCAGCTTAGACTCTGGCGGCATCTACGAGCAGTACTTC	CASSLDSGGIYEQYF
TRBV6-5	.	TRBJ1-2	TRBD1	TGTGCCAGCAGTTACGGGGACAGGAGCTATGGCTACACCTTC	CASSYGDRSYGYTF
TRBV2	.	TRBJ2-7	TRBD2	TGTGCCAGCAGTGAAGCATTACTAGCGGGGGTTTACGAGCAGTACTTC	CASSEALLAGVYEQYF
TRBV15	.	TRBJ2-1	.	TGTGCCACCAGCCCCCGGGACACCACTTCCAATGAGCAGTTCTTC	CATSPRDTTSNEQFF
TRBV2	.	TRBJ1-1	.	TGTGCCAGCAGTGAAGACATGAACACTGAAGCTTTCTTT	CASSEDMNTEAFF
TRBV4-1	.	TRBJ1-3	.	TGCGCCAGCAGCCAAGGACCTAGCTCTGGAAACACCATATATTTT	CASSQGPSSGNTIYF
TRBV10-3	few	TRBJ1-5	TRBD1	TGTGCCATCAGCGGGACAGGGAGCAATCAGCCCCAGCATTTT	CAISGTGSNQPQHF
TRBV4-1	.	TRBJ2-1	.	TGCGCCAGCAGCCCCCCCGGAGGGCGAGAGCGGTTCTTC	CASSPPGGRERFF
TRBV2	.	TRBJ2-5	TRBD1	TGTGCCAGCAGGGTGGACAGGGGAGGTTGGGAGACCCAGTACTTC	CASRVDRGGWETQYF
TRBV6-4	.	TRBJ2-5	.	TGTGCCAGCAGTGACACGGGAGAGACCCAGTACTTC	CASSDTGETQYF
TRBV6-5	.	TRBJ1-1	TRBD1	TGTGCCAGCATTGGACAGGCCAAGGCTTTCTTT	CASIGQAKAFF
TRBV18	.	TRBJ1-6	TRBD1	TGTGCCAGCTCACCAATGGACAGGGGTTATTCACCCCTCCACTTT	CASSPMDRGYSPLHF
TRBV18	.	TRBJ1-2	TRBD1	TGTGCCAGCTCACCGGGACAGGGTCTAAATGGCTACACCTTC	CASSPGQGLNGYTF
TRBV19	.	TRBJ1-5	.	TGTGCCAGTATGGGGCAGGGTAATCAGCCCCAGCATTTT	CASMGQGNQPQHF
TRBV2	.	TRBJ1-4	.	TGTGCCAGCAGTGTCCTATCCAGGACTAATGAAAAACTGTTTTTT	CASSVLSRTNEKLFF
TRBV5-4	.	TRBJ1-1	.	TGTGCCAGCAGCACCCCGAGCACTGAAGCTTTCTTT	CASSTPSTEAFF
TRBV7-3	.	TRBJ2-3	TRBD1	TGTGCCAGCAGCTTAGGACAGGGCGGAGATACGCAGTATTTT	CASSLGQGGDTQYF
TRBV7-2	.	TRBJ2-7	TRBD1	TGTGCCAGCAGCCCCTCCGGGACAGGGGTGGGCTACGAGCAGTACTTC	CASSPSGTGVGYEQYF
TRBV6-1	.	TRBJ2-7	TRBD2	TGTGCCAGCAGTGAAGTGGGACTAAAGCAGTACTTC	CASSEVGLKQYF
TRBV15	.	TRBJ2-1	.	TGTGCCACCAGCAGCTCCTACCGGGACATACCCTACAATGAGCAGTTCTTC	CATSSSYRDIPYNEQFF
TRBV30	.	TRBJ1-5	.	TGTGCCTGGGGACGGGGACAGCCCCAGCATTTT	CAWGRGQPQHF
TRBV7-7	few	TRBJ2-5	.	TGTGCCAGCAGCCGGGGGAGCGGCGTCGGGGAGACCCAGTACTTC	CASSRGSGVGETQYF
TRBV9	.	TRBJ1-4	TRBD1	TGTGCCAGCAGCTTGCCGACAGGGGGCCCTGAAAAACTGTTTTTT	CASSLPTGGPEKLFF
TRBV30	once	TRBJ1-1	.	TGTGCCTGGAGTGTAGGAACAGGGAGAAACACTGAAGCTTTCTTT	CAWSVGTGRNTEAFF
TRBV2	.	TRBJ1-1	TRBD1	TGTGCCAGCAGTGAACGACAGGGGGCCGATGAAGCTTTCTTT	CASSERQGADEAFF
TRBV5-1	.	TRBJ2-1	.	TGCGCCAGCAGCGAAAATGGACTTTACAATGAGCAGTTCTTC	CASSENGLYNEQFF
TRBV3-1/TRBV3-2	.	TRBJ1-3	TRBD1	TGTGCCAGCAGCCAAGACGGGACAGGGGGAAACACCATATATTTT	CASSQDGTGGNTIYF
TRBV11-2	few	TRBJ1-2	TRBD1	TGTGCCAGCAGCCGTTCCGGGACAGCAGATAACTATGGCTACACCTTC	CASSRSGTADNYGYTF
TRBV7-9	once	TRBJ2-2	TRBD1	TGTGCCAGCAGCTTAGGGGGCAGGGGGCCGACCGGGGAGCTGTTTTTT	CASSLGGRGPTGELFF
TRBV18	once	TRBJ2-2	TRBD1	TGTGCCAGCCAACCGGGACAGGGGGCAGCCGGGGAGCTGTTTTTT	CASQPGQGAAGELFF